The 22 T cell receptor beta chains reported below all come from one sample, sequenced in a study of cytomegalovirus exposure and HLA in healthy donors. The table came from immunoSEQ multiplex PCR; TCRdb's copy has only in-frame clones and leaves some out. The repertoire holds 220,000 or so clones, roughly 83% seen once, with roughly 13% in the top ten. The sample taken for sequencing was PBMCs. These receptors were obtained from a woman between 25 and 40 years old in good health and CMV-seropositive.

This chain connects TRBV5-1 to TRBJ1-1, with TRBD1 matching 8 bases. The CDR3 is 16 amino acids. The J segment lost 0 bases and the V segment lost 0 bases, leaving 4 bases of the junction unmatched. Germline V CDR1 and CDR2: SGHRS, YFSETQ. The CDR3 loop is CASSLATGALNTEAFF. The CDR3 DNA sequence: TGCGCCAGCAGCTTGGCGACAGGGGCCCTGAACACTGAAGCTTTCTTT.

The chain links TRBV4-3 to TRBJ1-1; D possibly corresponds to TRBD1 (5 bases). The CDR3 consists of 16 residues. Trimming stripped 0 bases from V and 4 bases from J, with 15 bases between. The V gene's germline CDR1 is LGHNA and CDR2 YSLEER. CDR3 sequence reads: CASSQDRRQGATEAFF. DNA for the CDR3: TGCGCCAGCAGCCAAGATCGTAGGCAGGGTGCCACTGAAGCTTTCTTT.

This chain uses TRBV30 with TRBJ1-5; tentative D call: TRBD1 (5 bases). CDR3 length: 14 residues. CDR1 and CDR2 from the germline V gene are GTSNPN and SVGIG (reference sequence). V lost 1 base and J lost 0, with 7 bases in between. The DNA for the CDR3 is TGTGCCTGGAGTGAAGGGGATAGCAATCAGCCCCAGCATTTT. Protein: CAWSEGDSNQPQHF.

This chain connects TRBV6-1 to TRBJ1-1; TRBD1 might be the D (5 bases). Germline values: CDR1 MNHNS, CDR2 SASEGT. With 5 bases removed from V and 1 base from J, the gap between germline ends came to 11 bases. The CDR3 sequence is 14 residues long. The CDR3 sequence is CASSFGTWNTEAFF. The CDR3 nucleotides are TGTGCCAGCAGTTTCGGGACGTGGAACACTGAAGCTTTCTTT.

The gene calls are TRBV20-1 and TRBJ2-7; D remains ambiguous. V was clipped by 3 bases and J by 1 base, with 4 bases between them. Germline-derived CDR1 and CDR2 are DFQATT and SNEGSKA (reference sequence). The CDR3 length is 11 residues. This chain's CDR3 is CSARESYEQYF. The CDR3 DNA reads TGCAGTGCTAGGGAATCCTACGAGCAGTACTTC.

The chain uses TRBV27 and TRBJ2-1; TRBD2 matches at 10 bases. Germline V gene lookup returns CDR1 MNHEY and CDR2 SMNVEV (reference sequence). This CDR3 spans 17 amino acids. The junction had 10 bases not matched to a gene; V was cut back by 4 bases and J by 4 bases. CDR3 nucleotide sequence: TGTGCCAGCAGTTCCCTAACAAGCGGGAGGGCTTACAATGAGCAGTTCTTC. It yields the protein CASSSLTSGRAYNEQFF.

The chain uses TRBV25-1 and TRBJ1-1; D call uncertain. Germline values: CDR1 MGHDK, CDR2 SYGVNS. Trimming took 3 bases from V and 2 from J, leaving 7 bases between them. The CDR3 runs to 13 residues. The CDR3 coding sequence is TGTGCCAGCAGTGACGGGCTCAACACTGAAGCTTTCTTT. Translated: CASSDGLNTEAFF. Full variable domain (outside the CDR3, taken from reference TRBV25-1 and TRBJ1-1): EADIYQTPRYLVIGTGKKITLECSQTMGHDKMYWYQQDPGMELHLIHYSYGVNSTEKGDLSSESTVSRIRTEHFPLTLESARPSHTSQYLCASSDGLNTEAFFGQGTRLTVV.

This clone appeared once. The chain uses TRBV2 and TRBJ2-5, with TRBD2 identical over 7 bases. CDR1 and CDR2 (germline): SNHLY, FYNNEI. This CDR3 comprises 12 residues. With V trimmed by 7 bases and J by 5 bases, 4 bases remained unmatched. The CDR3 loop is CASKISGETQYF. The CDR3 DNA reads as TGTGCCAGCAAGATTAGCGGGGAGACCCAGTACTTC.

This clone was counted a single time. The chain uses TRBV10-3 and TRBJ2-1; the D gene is possibly TRBD2 (6 bases). Germline values: CDR1 ENHRY, CDR2 SYGVKD. Between the trimmed V and J ends, which lost 3 bases and 2 bases, there was a span of 11 bases. This CDR3 contains 15 residues. CDR3 coding DNA: TGTGCCATCAGTGACGGGGGTGGACCCTACAATGAGCAGTTCTTC. The encoded protein is CAISDGGGPYNEQFF.

This sequence joins TRBV29-1 and TRBJ1-2; D is uncertain. Trimming left V 1 base short and J 3 bases short, with 9 bases between. This CDR3 is 13 amino acids long. From germline, CDR1 is SQVTM and CDR2 ANQGSEA. CDR3 nucleotides: TGCAGCGTTGAAGGCGGTTACGACTATGGCTACACCTTC. Translated, it gives CSVEGGYDYGYTF. Combining the CDR3 with reference TRBV29-1 and TRBJ1-2 gives the whole variable domain SAVISQKPSRDICQRGTSLTIQCQVDSQVTMMFWYRQQPGQSLTLIATANQGSEATYESGFVIDKFPISRPNLTFSTLTVSNMSPEDSSIYLCSVEGGYDYGYTFGSGTRLTVV.

The chain recombines TRBV30 with TRBJ2-1; TRBD2 aligns across 12 bases. The germline gives CDR1 GTSNPN, CDR2 SVGIG (reference sequence). With V trimmed by 5 bases and J by 3 bases, 5 bases remained unmatched. The CDR3 has 15 amino acids. CDR3: CAWGQTSGSYNEQFF. The CDR3 DNA reads as TGTGCCTGGGGCCAGACTAGCGGGAGCTACAATGAGCAGTTCTTC.

The chain recombines TRBV6-1 with TRBJ2-1; TRBD2 aligns across 7 bases. V shed 8 bases and J 8 bases; nucleotides not matched to a gene: 3. This CDR3 is 11 amino acids long. Per germline, CDR1 MNHNS and CDR2 SASEGT. The CDR3 DNA reads as TGTGCCAGCGCTAGCGGCTATGAGCAGTTCTTC. Translating gives CASASGYEQFF.

This clone has a single count. V gene TRBV28 combines with J gene TRBJ2-1; perhaps D is TRBD1 or TRBD2 (5 bases each). Germline CDR1 and CDR2: MDHEN and SYDVKM. The ends were cut back, 5 bases at V and 6 bases at J, with 11 bases in the middle. This CDR3 has 13 residues. The CDR3 DNA reads TGTGCCAGCAGTCCGGGACCACCCAATGAGCAGTTCTTC. It specifies CASSPGPPNEQFF.

The chain links TRBV2 to TRBJ2-1, with 9 positions matching TRBD2. CDR1 SNHLY and CDR2 FYNNEI come from the germline V gene. The V segment lost 4 bases and the J segment 5 bases; nucleotides outside the gene matches: 9. The CDR3 has 16 amino acids. The CDR3 DNA is TGTGCCAGCAGTGGCAGACTAGCGGACACAGACAATGAGCAGTTCTTC. Translated: CASSGRLADTDNEQFF.

About this clone: A much larger clone is a single base away; this may be a read error. Other DNA sequences in the sample encode the same CDR3. The chain has TRBV27 and TRBJ2-1; no reliable D call. The CDR3 covers 13 residues. CDR1 is MNHEY, CDR2 SMNVEV, per germline (reference sequence). Deletions cut 3 bases from V and 3 bases from J, with 6 bases between. The CDR3 protein is CASSLAGYNEQFF. The CDR3, as DNA: TGTGCCAGCAGTTTGGCAGGCTACAATGAGCAGTTCTTC.

This CDR3 reads CASSLLGQDEKLFF. Here the CDR3 DNA reads TGTGCCAGCAGCTTATTAGGGCAAGATGAAAAACTGTTTTTT. The chain links TRBV7-6 to TRBJ1-4, with D hard to call. The V gene's germline CDR1 is SGHVS and CDR2 FNYEAQ. There are 14 residues in the CDR3. V lost 2 bases and J lost 6, with 10 bases in between.

This clone was seen a single time. As DNA, the CDR3 is TGTGCCAGCAGCTTAGCCAAGGACCCCGGACTAGAGTTCAATGAGCAGTTCTTC. Translated: CASSLAKDPGLEFNEQFF. The V and J genes are TRBV7-8 and TRBJ2-1; 7 bases map to TRBD2. CDR1 is SGHVS, CDR2 FQNEAQ, per germline. Trimming at V came to 0 bases and at J to 6 bases, leaving 14 bases not matched to a gene. The CDR3 is 18 residues long.

The CDR3 sequence: CAIRASQETQYF. The CDR3 DNA follows: TGTGCCATCCGGGCCTCTCAAGAGACCCAGTACTTC. The genes are TRBV2 and TRBJ2-5, with no clear D. Trimming took off 10 bases at V and 2 bases at J, with 11 bases between the two ends. Germline CDR1 SNHLY, CDR2 FYNNEI. The CDR3 is made up of 12 amino acids.

The chain recombines TRBV28 with TRBJ2-1; D remains unclear. The CDR3 spans 13 residues. V was cut by 4 bases and J by 4 bases, with 8 bases left in between. Per germline, CDR1 MDHEN and CDR2 SYDVKM. The CDR3 DNA is TGTGCCAGCAGTTCGCCGATGTACAATGAGCAGTTCTTC. Amino acids: CASSSPMYNEQFF.

The chain is built from TRBV2 and TRBJ2-1, with TRBD2 matching 15 bases. Unmatched junction bases numbered 13, after V lost 3 bases and J lost 7 bases. From germline, CDR1 is SNHLY and CDR2 FYNNEI. This CDR3 contains 19 residues. The CDR3 is CASSDERTSGRAWRNEQFF. In DNA, the CDR3 is TGTGCCAGCAGTGATGAAAGGACTAGCGGGAGGGCCTGGAGGAATGAGCAGTTCTTC.

The rearrangement joins TRBV7-8 to TRBJ2-5; 10 nucleotides line up with TRBD2. Germline V gene data show CDR1 as SGHVS and CDR2 as FQNEAQ. The CDR3 sequence is 15 residues long. V lost 3 bases and J lost 5; bases outside the gene matches: 6. CDR3 in amino acids: CASSFGLAGVETQYF. CDR3 DNA sequence: TGTGCCAGCAGCTTCGGGCTAGCGGGAGTGGAGACCCAGTACTTC.

The chain couples TRBV27 to TRBJ2-7; 10 nucleotides match TRBD2. CDR1 is MNHEY and CDR2 is SMNVEV in the germline V gene (reference sequence). The CDR3 runs 18 residues. V dropped 6 bases and J dropped 2; count of bases not matched to a gene: 16. DNA for the CDR3: TGTGCCAGCAGCAAACACGGGACTAGCGCCACTAACACCTACGAGCAGTACTTC. Its protein is CASSKHGTSATNTYEQYF.